These 20 T cell receptor beta chains share one sample of origin, sequenced in a study of regulatory T cells in long-lasting Graves disease. Library construction for TCR beta used iRepertoire HTBI primers and Arm-PCR of CDR3 regions. TCRdb re-derived calls from the multiplex PCR reads in MiXCR, one entry per CDR3 protein. The sample carries about 430,000 distinct CDR3 sequences, around 23% recorded once. The time point denotes: persistent/refractory GD, antithyroid drugs over 5 years with positive TRAb. Preparation of the TCR library used RNA extracted from PBMCs. The material sequenced was peripheral blood mononuclear cells (PBMCs), taken when the disease was refractory, from a patient treated with antithyroid drugs. Source of these receptors: a female donor with Graves disease.

Many counts were recorded for this clonotype. This rearrangement joins TRBV3-1 to TRBJ1-2; D gene ambiguous. The CDR3 length is 14 residues. Germline CDR1 and CDR2: LGHDT and YNNKEL (reference sequence). Trimming pared 5 bases from V and 0 bases from J, leaving 10 bases between. The CDR3 coding sequence is TGTGCCAGCAGCTATGACGGAACTAACTATGGCTACACCTTC. This encodes CASSYDGTNYGYTF.

This clonotype was recorded many times. The V gene is TRBV20-1, the J gene TRBJ2-5; the D gene is possibly TRBD1 (6 bases). This CDR3 is 13 amino acids long. V was cut by 2 bases and J by 5 bases, with 12 bases left in between. Germline V gene data show CDR1 as DFQATT and CDR2 as SNEGSKA (reference sequence). As DNA, the CDR3 is TGCAGTGCTAGACTAACAGGGCCGGAGACCCAGTACTTC. This codes for CSARLTGPETQYF.

This clonotype was seen only a few times. The V and J genes are TRBV11-2 and TRBJ2-7, with 8 bases aligning to TRBD1. Trimming took 1 base from V and 4 from J; bases not matched to a gene: 6. Germline values: CDR1 SGHAT, CDR2 FQNNGV. The CDR3 length is 15 residues. DNA for the CDR3: TGTGCCAGCAGCTTAGCTCCACAGGGGGTGTACGAGCAGTACTTC. Its protein product is CASSLAPQGVYEQYF.

This clonotype was seen a single time. This chain links TRBV6-4 with TRBJ2-4, with D tentatively TRBD1 or TRBD2 (5 bases each). There are 17 residues in the CDR3. Trimming took off 5 bases at V and 4 bases at J, with 21 bases between the two ends. In germline, CDR1 is MRHNA, CDR2 SNTAGT. The CDR3 sequence is CASSSPLDTWGKNIQYF. In DNA, the CDR3 is TGTGCCAGCAGTAGCCCTCTGGACACCTGGGGGAAAAACATTCAGTACTTC.

This rearrangement joins TRBV7-9 to TRBJ2-7; 9 bases line up with TRBD2. V trimming: 5 bases; J trimming: 4 bases; junction bases outside the gene matches: 6. CDR3 length: 14 residues. Germline V lookup: CDR1 SEHNR, CDR2 FQNEAQ (reference sequence). In DNA form, the CDR3 reads TGTGCCAGCAGCCCCGGGACTAGCCGGTACGAGCAGTACTTC. Protein sequence: CASSPGTSRYEQYF.

The chain carries TRBV5-1 and TRBJ1-6; possibly TRBD1 for D (5 bases). There are 15 residues in the CDR3. Trimming pared 3 bases from V and 6 bases from J, leaving 13 bases between. The V gene's germline CDR1 is SGHRS and CDR2 YFSETQ. The CDR3 protein is CASSWDYPSNSPLHF. CDR3 bases: TGCGCCAGCAGCTGGGACTACCCCAGTAATTCACCCCTCCACTTT. Based on the CDR3 plus reference TRBV5-1 and TRBJ1-6, the full variable domain is KAGVTQTPRYLIKTRGQQVTLSCSPISGHRSVSWYQQTPGQGLQFLFEYFSETQRNKGNFPGRFSGRQFSNSRSEMNVSTLELGDSALYLCASSWDYPSNSPLHFGNGTRLTVT.

This chain links TRBV7-6 with TRBJ2-7, with TRBD1 identical over 9 bases. Germline CDR1 is SGHVS and CDR2 is FNYEAQ. The CDR3 is made up of 15 amino acids. V was clipped by 6 bases and J by 3 bases; unmatched bases: 9. The CDR3 coding sequence is TGTGCCAGCAGAAGAGGAACAGGGGGCGACTACGAGCAGTACTTC. Translation gives CASRRGTGGDYEQYF. The variable domain in full, completed from reference TRBV7-6 and TRBJ2-7, reads GAGVSQSPRYKVTKRGQDVALRCDPISGHVSLYWYRQALGQGPEFLTYFNYEAQQDKSGLPNDRFSAERPEGSISTLTIQRTEQRDSAMYRCASRRGTGGDYEQYFGPGTRLTVT.

The chain links TRBV6-1 to TRBJ1-6; no clear D. Trimming stripped 6 bases from V and 10 bases from J, with 22 bases between. The CDR3 covers 16 residues. The germline CDR1 and CDR2 sequences are MNHNS and SASEGT. CDR3 in amino acids: CASSNPRTGVWSPLHF. In DNA form, the CDR3 reads TGTGCCAGCAGCAATCCCCGGACGGGTGTATGGTCACCCCTCCACTTT.

At least ten counts were recorded for this clonotype. At one end, the junction sequence differs from germline, possibly due to a read error. The V gene is TRBV12-3 or TRBV12-4, the J gene TRBJ2-7, with 15 bases aligning to TRBD2. The length of the CDR3 is 18 residues. CDR3 DNA: TGTGCCAGCAGCCCCCCGGGACTAGCGGGAGGAAAACCCTACGGGCAGTACTTC. As protein: CASSPPGLAGGKPYGQYF.

Many counts were recorded for this clonotype. The rearrangement links TRBV18 to TRBJ1-1; no clear D. This CDR3 comprises 13 residues. Germline loops: CDR1 KGHSH, CDR2 LQKENI. V shed 1 base and J shed 0 bases, with 3 bases lying between them. Here the CDR3 reads CASSPQLNTEAFF. The CDR3 coding sequence is TGTGCCAGCTCACCACAGTTGAACACTGAAGCTTTCTTT.

The V and J genes are TRBV3-1 and TRBJ2-6; TRBD2 is a possible D gene (6 bases). The CDR3 is made up of 17 amino acids. The germline V gene has CDR1 LGHDT and CDR2 YNNKEL (reference sequence). Trimming took 6 bases from V and 0 from J, leaving 15 bases between them. CDR3 loop: CASSRGTSISGANVLTF. The CDR3 DNA sequence: TGTGCCAGCAGTCGCGGGACGAGCATCTCTGGGGCCAACGTCCTGACTTTC.

The table lists this clonotype with a few counts. The chain recombines TRBV28 with TRBJ1-5, with TRBD1 as a possible D gene (6 bases). The germline V and J ends were trimmed by 0 bases and 5 bases, with 14 bases remaining between them. This CDR3 has 16 amino acids. Germline V gives CDR1 MDHEN, CDR2 SYDVKM. The CDR3 here is CASSLWGGDTDQPQHF. CDR3 bases: TGTGCCAGCAGTTTATGGGGGGGGGACACCGATCAGCCCCAGCATTTT.

This clonotype was seen many times. V usage is TRBV28 and J usage is TRBJ2-7, with 15 nucleotides matching TRBD2. Trimming took 8 bases from V and 5 from J; bases not matched to a gene: 4. The CDR3 consists of 14 residues. CDR1 MDHEN and CDR2 SYDVKM come from the germline V gene. This CDR3 is CASWGTSGRNEQYF. The CDR3 DNA reads as TGTGCCAGCTGGGGGACTAGCGGGAGGAACGAGCAGTACTTC. Combining the CDR3 with reference TRBV28 and TRBJ2-7 gives the whole variable domain DVKVTQSSRYLVKRTGEKVFLECVQDMDHENMFWYRQDPGLGLRLIYFSYDVKMKEKGDIPEGYSVSREKKERFSLILESASTNQTSMYLCASWGTSGRNEQYFGPGTRLTVT.

Of note for this clonotype: Sequence at one end of the junction differs from germline and may be a read error. V usage is TRBV2 and J usage is TRBJ1-4; D is unresolved. Germline V CDR1 and CDR2: SNHLY, FYNNEI. This CDR3 comprises 11 residues. CDR3 sequence (DNA): TGTACCAGTGGACCAGCTGAAAAGCTGTTTTTT. It encodes CTSGPAEKLFF.

This clonotype was observed at least ten times. This chain connects TRBV30 to TRBJ1-2; maybe TRBD1 (5 bases). The germline CDR1 and CDR2 sequences are GTSNPN and SVGIG (reference sequence). V lost 4 bases to trimming and J lost 6 bases, with 15 bases between them. There are 13 residues in the CDR3. For the CDR3, the DNA is TGTGCCTGGAACACCGGGACGGTGGATGGCTACACCTTC. Its translation: CAWNTGTVDGYTF.

In its sample, this clonotype was seen a few times. The CDR3 region has the DNA TGTGCCATCAGGTCGGACAGGGCTGGAAACACCATATATTTT. As protein: CAIRSDRAGNTIYF. The chain employs TRBV10-3 and TRBJ1-3; 8 nucleotides match TRBD1. Germline CDR1 and CDR2: ENHRY and SYGVKD. The J segment lost 2 bases and the V segment lost 6 bases, leaving 3 bases of the junction unmatched. CDR3 length: 14 residues.

There are a few counts of this clonotype. The V gene is TRBV10-3, the J gene TRBJ1-2, with D perhaps matching TRBD1 (6 bases). Germline assignment: CDR1 ENHRY and CDR2 SYGVKD. Trimming stripped 8 bases from V and 2 bases from J, with 12 bases between. This CDR3 is 13 amino acids long. CDR3 sequence reads: CAILTTGNYGYTF. CDR3 nucleotides: TGTGCCATCCTAACGACAGGCAACTATGGCTACACCTTC.

This clonotype was counted between two and nine times. CDR3: CATSSKDKSNQPQHF. DNA for the CDR3: TGTGCCACCAGCAGTAAGGATAAAAGCAATCAGCCCCAGCATTTT. V gene TRBV15 combines with J gene TRBJ1-5; no clear D gene. Germline-derived CDR1 and CDR2 are LNHNV and YYDKDF (reference sequence). The ends were cut back, 3 bases at V and 1 base at J, with 10 bases in the middle. This CDR3 has 15 amino acids.

This clonotype has ten or more counts. V usage is TRBV27 and J usage is TRBJ1-6, with 8 bases matching TRBD1. This CDR3 is 15 amino acids long. The V and J ends lost 0 bases and 9 bases, in that order; junction bases with no gene match: 4. CDR1 is MNHEY, CDR2 SMNVEV, per germline (reference sequence). CDR3 amino acids: CASSLSTGGTSPLHF. The CDR3 coding sequence is TGTGCCAGCAGTTTATCAACAGGGGGTACTTCACCCCTCCACTTT.

The table lists this clonotype with many counts. The CDR3 region has the DNA TGTGCCAGCACCACCCTCACAGGGGACAATTCACCCCTCCACTTT. Amino acids: CASTTLTGDNSPLHF. The chain has TRBV6-1 and TRBJ1-6, with 7 positions matching TRBD1. V was clipped by 7 bases and J by 7 bases; unmatched bases: 10. This CDR3 has 15 residues. Germline CDR1 and CDR2: MNHNS and SASEGT.